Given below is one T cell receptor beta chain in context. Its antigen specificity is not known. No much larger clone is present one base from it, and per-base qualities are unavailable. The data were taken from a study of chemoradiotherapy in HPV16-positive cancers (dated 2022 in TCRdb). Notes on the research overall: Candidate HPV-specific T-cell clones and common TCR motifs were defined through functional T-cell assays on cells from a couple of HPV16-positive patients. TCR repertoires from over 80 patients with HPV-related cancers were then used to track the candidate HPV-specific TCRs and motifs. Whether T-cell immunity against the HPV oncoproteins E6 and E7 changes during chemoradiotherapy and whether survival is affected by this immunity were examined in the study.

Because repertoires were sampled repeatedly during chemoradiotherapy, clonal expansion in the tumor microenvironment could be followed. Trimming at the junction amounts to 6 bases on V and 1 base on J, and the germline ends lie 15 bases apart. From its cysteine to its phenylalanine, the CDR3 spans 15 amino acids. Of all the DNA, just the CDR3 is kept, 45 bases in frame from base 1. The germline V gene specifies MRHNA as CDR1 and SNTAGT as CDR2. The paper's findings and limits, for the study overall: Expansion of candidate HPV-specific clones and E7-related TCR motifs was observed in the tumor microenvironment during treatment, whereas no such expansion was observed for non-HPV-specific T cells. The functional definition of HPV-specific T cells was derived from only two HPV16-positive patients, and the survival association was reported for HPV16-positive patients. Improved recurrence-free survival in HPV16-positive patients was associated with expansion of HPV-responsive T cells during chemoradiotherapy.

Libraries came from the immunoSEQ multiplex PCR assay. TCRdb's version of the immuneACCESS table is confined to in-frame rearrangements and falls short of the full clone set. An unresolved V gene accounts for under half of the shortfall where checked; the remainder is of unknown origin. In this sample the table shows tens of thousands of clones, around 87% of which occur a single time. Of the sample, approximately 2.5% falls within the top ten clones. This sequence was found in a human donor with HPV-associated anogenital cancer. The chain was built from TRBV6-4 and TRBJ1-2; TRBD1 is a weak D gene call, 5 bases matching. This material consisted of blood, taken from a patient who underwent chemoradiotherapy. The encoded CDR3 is CASRPLGGGNYGYTF. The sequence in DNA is TGTGCCAGCAGGCCCCTTGGCGGGGGTAACTATGGCTACACCTTC.